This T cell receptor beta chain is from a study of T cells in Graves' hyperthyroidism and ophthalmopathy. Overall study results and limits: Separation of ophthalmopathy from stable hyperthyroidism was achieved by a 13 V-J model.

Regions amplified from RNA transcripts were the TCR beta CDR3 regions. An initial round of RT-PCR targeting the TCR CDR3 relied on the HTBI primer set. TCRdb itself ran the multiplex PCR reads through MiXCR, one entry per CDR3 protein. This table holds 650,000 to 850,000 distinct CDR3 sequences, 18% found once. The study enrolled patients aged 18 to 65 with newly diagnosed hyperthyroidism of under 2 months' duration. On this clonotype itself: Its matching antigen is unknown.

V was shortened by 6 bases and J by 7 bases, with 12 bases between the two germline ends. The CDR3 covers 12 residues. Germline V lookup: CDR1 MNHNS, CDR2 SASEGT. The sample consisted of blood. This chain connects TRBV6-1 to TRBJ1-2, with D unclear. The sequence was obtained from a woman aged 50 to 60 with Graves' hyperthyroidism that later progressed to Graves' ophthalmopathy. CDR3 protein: CASSRPGAGYTF. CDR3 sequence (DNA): TGTGCCAGCAGCCGGCCCGGCGCTGGCTACACCTTC.